These 24 T cell receptor beta chains were sequenced from one sample in a study of cytomegalovirus exposure and HLA in healthy donors. PCR employed 60 Vbeta and 13 Jbeta primers. The protocol was immunoSEQ multiplex PCR, while the TCRdb copy is restricted to in-frame clones and leaves out a portion. The repertoire holds fewer than 250,000 clones, about 70% seen once, with 1.5% to 2% in the top ten. Sequenced input: PBMCs. These receptors all stem from a woman aged 25 to 39 in good health and CMV-seronegative.

This rearrangement joins TRBV6-5 to TRBJ1-5; D call uncertain. With 6 bases removed from V and 0 bases from J, the gap between germline ends came to 6 bases. Germline V gives CDR1 MNHEY, CDR2 SVGAGI. The CDR3 totals 13 residues. CDR3 loop: CASSSVSNQPQHF. CDR3 sequence (DNA): TGTGCCAGCAGCTCCGTTAGCAATCAGCCCCAGCATTTT.

This clone was observed a handful of times. The CDR3 DNA reads as TGTGCCAGCAACCGGGACAGGGGGTTGGGGTATGGCTACACCTTC. This gives the protein CASNRDRGLGYGYTF. The gene calls are TRBV2 and TRBJ1-2; 11 bases are shared with TRBD1. The CDR3 extends over 15 amino acids. V was pared by 7 bases and J by 5 bases, with 9 bases of the junction left unmatched. Germline values: CDR1 SNHLY, CDR2 FYNNEI.

The chain joins TRBV14 to TRBJ1-2, with a possible D match to TRBD1 (5 bases). Deletions cut 6 bases from V and 6 bases from J, with 17 bases between. The germline CDR1 and CDR2 sequences are SGHDN and FVKESK. The CDR3 has 14 amino acids. CDR3: CASSYGGFRNGYTF. Written as DNA, the CDR3 is TGTGCCAGCAGTTACGGGGGGTTTCGGAATGGCTACACCTTC.

This chain joins TRBV5-6 and TRBJ1-4; D may be TRBD1 (6 bases). The germline V gene encodes CDR1 SGHDT and CDR2 YYEEEE. Trimming left V 0 bases short and J 8 bases short, with 14 bases between. The CDR3 totals 15 residues. The CDR3 reads CASSLEGRGGEKLFF. The CDR3 nucleotides read TGTGCCAGCAGCTTGGAGGGCAGGGGTGGAGAAAAACTGTTTTTT.

The rearrangement uses TRBV2 and TRBJ1-4; D remains unclear. The CDR3 covers 12 residues. V was clipped by 3 bases and J by 5 bases, with 4 bases between them. Germline CDR1 is SNHLY and CDR2 is FYNNEI. Here the CDR3 reads CASSESNEKLFF. The CDR3 DNA follows: TGTGCCAGCAGTGAGTCGAATGAAAAACTGTTTTTT.

V is TRBV27 and J is TRBJ2-7; TRBD2 is a possible D gene (5 bases). CDR1 MNHEY and CDR2 SMNVEV come from the germline V gene (reference sequence). V lost 9 bases, J lost 7 bases, and 10 bases lay in between. This CDR3 is 10 amino acids long. The CDR3 region is CASRGTEQYF. Written as DNA, the CDR3 is TGTGCCAGTCGGGGTACGGAGCAGTACTTC.

This rearrangement joins TRBV2 to TRBJ1-1; weak D call: TRBD1 (5 bases). Per germline, CDR1 SNHLY and CDR2 FYNNEI. V gave up 10 bases and J gave up 0 bases, with 15 bases separating them. The CDR3 has 14 amino acids. The CDR3 coding sequence is TGTGCCAACAAGGAGGGGTCCCTGAACACTGAAGCTTTCTTT. It yields the protein CANKEGSLNTEAFF.

In the case of this clone: Within the sample, other DNA sequences also encode this same CDR3. The chain employs TRBV11-2 and TRBJ1-1; the D gene is possibly TRBD1 (6 bases). CDR1 and CDR2 (germline): SGHAT, FQNNGV. Trimming cost V 2 bases and J 4 bases, with 8 bases left between them. The CDR3 covers 13 residues. CDR3: CASSLRRGTEAFF. CDR3 bases: TGTGCCAGCAGCTTACGCAGGGGCACTGAAGCTTTCTTT.

This clone was observed a handful of times. The chain couples TRBV7-2 to TRBJ1-1; possibly TRBD1 for D (5 bases). With 1 base removed from V and 4 bases from J, the gap between germline ends came to 16 bases. This CDR3 spans 16 amino acids. Germline CDR1 SGHTA, CDR2 FQGNSA. CDR3 DNA: TGTGCCAGCAGCTTAGATGGGGCCACCACGGTCACTGAAGCTTTCTTT. Its translation: CASSLDGATTVTEAFF. The full variable domain, in which reference TRBV7-2 and TRBJ1-1 provide the parts outside the CDR3, is GAGVSQSPSNKVTEKGKDVELRCDPISGHTALYWYRQSLGQGLEFLIYFQGNSAPDKSGLPSDRFSAERTGGSVSTLTIQRTQQEDSAVYLCASSLDGATTVTEAFFGQGTRLTVV.

The genes are TRBV30 and TRBJ2-4; D uncertain. Trimming took off 2 bases at V and 0 bases at J, with 5 bases between the two ends. The CDR3 has 13 amino acids. Germline CDR1 GTSNPN, CDR2 SVGIG (reference sequence). The CDR3 here is CAWSSLAKNIQYF. The CDR3 DNA sequence: TGTGCCTGGAGTTCCCTAGCCAAAAACATTCAGTACTTC.

The chain is built from TRBV15 and TRBJ2-1; 7 nucleotides match TRBD2. V lost 0 bases and J lost 4; bases outside the gene matches: 6. CDR1 and CDR2 from the germline V gene are LNHNV and YYDKDF (reference sequence). CDR3 length: 16 amino acids. CDR3 residues: CATSRESSGLYNEQFF. The CDR3 DNA follows: TGTGCCACCAGCAGAGAATCTAGCGGCTTATACAATGAGCAGTTCTTC. The full variable domain, completed using reference TRBV15 and TRBJ2-1, is DAMVIQNPRYQVTQFGKPVTLSCSQTLNHNVMYWYQQKSSQAPKLLFHYYDKDFNNEADTPDNFQSRRPNTSFCFLDIRSPGLGDTAMYLCATSRESSGLYNEQFFGPGTRLTVL.

The chain has TRBV7-8 and TRBJ2-7; D is perhaps TRBD1 (5 bases). The V gene's germline CDR1 is SGHVS and CDR2 FQNEAQ. The CDR3 is 14 amino acids. The germline V and J ends were trimmed by 3 bases and 2 bases, with 11 bases remaining between them. CDR3 DNA sequence: TGTGCCAGCAGCTTCGCGATAGGGGCCTACGAGCAGTACTTC. Translating it yields CASSFAIGAYEQYF. The complete variable domain, with remaining parts taken from reference TRBV7-8 and TRBJ2-7, reads GAGVSQSPRYKVAKRGQDVALRCDPISGHVSLFWYQQALGQGPEFLTYFQNEAQLDKSGLPSDRFFAERPEGSVSTLKIQRTQQEDSAVYLCASSFAIGAYEQYFGPGTRLTVT.

V and J are TRBV27 and TRBJ2-7; D is unresolved. Trimming stripped 6 bases from V and 6 bases from J, with 12 bases between. CDR3 length equals 12 residues. Germline V gene data show CDR1 as MNHEY and CDR2 as SMNVEV (reference sequence). The CDR3 DNA reads as TGTGCCAGCAGCACGGGTATTGCCGAGCAGTACTTC. Its translation is CASSTGIAEQYF.

The chain carries TRBV11-3 and TRBJ2-7, with TRBD1 matching over 10 bases. There are 16 residues in the CDR3. Unmatched junction bases numbered 9, after V lost 3 bases and J lost 4 bases. CDR1 is SGHNT, CDR2 YENEEA, per germline. CDR3 DNA: TGTGCCAGCAGCTTTGGCCCGACAGGGGGCGATTACGAGCAGTACTTC. This encodes CASSFGPTGGDYEQYF.

V gene TRBV6-1 combines with J gene TRBJ2-7; TRBD2 agrees at 12 bases. The V gene's germline CDR1 is MNHNS and CDR2 SASEGT. There are 15 residues in the CDR3. The trim removed 4 bases at V and 2 bases at J, leaving 3 bases unmatched. In nucleotides, the CDR3 is TGTGCCAGCAGTGGAGGACTAGCGGGGACCTACGAGCAGTACTTC. Protein product: CASSGGLAGTYEQYF.

With regard to this clone: Its ends do not fully match the called genes, so a read error is possible. V usage is TRBV30 and J usage is TRBJ1-6, with 9 bases fitting TRBD1. The germline CDR1 and CDR2 sequences are GTSNPN and SVGIG (reference sequence). The CDR3 spans 18 residues. CDR3 loop: CASSRQGGHSSHNSPLHF. CDR3 DNA sequence: TGTGCCTCGAGCAGACAGGGGGGTCATAGCTCCCATAATTCACCCCTCCACTTT.

The chain uses TRBV5-1 and TRBJ1-1, with 7 bases that match TRBD1. Germline V gene lookup returns CDR1 SGHRS and CDR2 YFSETQ. The CDR3 sequence is 17 residues long. V dropped 0 bases and J dropped 2; count of bases not matched to a gene: 10. CDR3 coding DNA: TGCGCCAGCAGCTTGGAAGGGGGCGAAAATGGCAACACTGAAGCTTTCTTT. Its translation: CASSLEGGENGNTEAFF.

This chain connects TRBV18 to TRBJ2-5, with 11 bases aligning to TRBD2. J gave up 5 bases and V 2 bases, and 7 bases lay outside the gene matches. CDR1 is KGHSH, CDR2 LQKENI, per germline. The CDR3 sequence is 16 residues long. This chain's CDR3 is CASSPETSGVGETQYF. The CDR3 nucleotides are TGTGCCAGCTCACCAGAGACTAGCGGGGTTGGGGAGACCCAGTACTTC.

The V and J genes are TRBV28 and TRBJ2-7; tentative D call: TRBD1 (6 bases). V lost 6 bases, J lost 2 bases, and 17 bases lay in between. Germline V lookup: CDR1 MDHEN, CDR2 SYDVKM. This CDR3 spans 15 amino acids. CDR3 in DNA: TGTGCCAGCAGAGGACCGGGCCAGGGGACCTACGAGCAGTACTTC. This translates into CASRGPGQGTYEQYF.

The V gene is TRBV6-4, the J gene TRBJ2-7; D unclear. There are 12 residues in the CDR3. V was shortened by 7 bases and J by 7 bases, with 14 bases between the two germline ends. CDR1 MRHNA and CDR2 SNTAGT come from the germline V gene. The CDR3 here is CASKDRSREQYF. The CDR3 nucleotides are TGTGCCAGCAAGGATCGGAGCCGAGAGCAGTACTTC.

V gene TRBV19 combines with J gene TRBJ2-7; D unclear. CDR3 size: 13 residues. The ends were cut back, 5 bases at V and 5 bases at J, with 13 bases in the middle. Germline values: CDR1 LNHDA, CDR2 SQIVND (reference sequence). CDR3 region: CASSLGFGDEQYF. For the CDR3, the DNA is TGTGCCAGTAGTCTGGGTTTTGGAGACGAGCAGTACTTC.

The chain uses TRBV6-6 and TRBJ2-3; TRBD2 agrees at 7 bases. Trimming cost V 6 bases and J 1 base; bases outside gene matches: 4. The germline gives CDR1 MNHNY, CDR2 SVGAGI (reference sequence). The CDR3 is 14 residues long. The CDR3 region has the DNA TGTGCCAGCAGAGCGGGAACCCGCACAGATACGCAGTATTTT. This encodes CASRAGTRTDTQYF.

CDR3: CASSVANAYEQYF. CDR3 DNA: TGTGCCAGCAGCGTCGCTAATGCCTACGAGCAGTACTTC. The chain links TRBV27 to TRBJ2-7; D unclear. The V gene lost 6 bases and the J gene lost 2 bases, with 11 bases spanning the gap. The CDR3 consists of 13 residues. Per the germline V gene, CDR1 is MNHEY and CDR2 is SMNVEV (reference sequence).

To note about this clone: The junction differs from germline at one of its ends, possibly a read error. The V call is TRBV7-9, the J call TRBJ2-1, with D perhaps TRBD2 (5 bases). From germline, CDR1 is SEHNR and CDR2 FQNEAQ (reference sequence). This CDR3 comprises 17 residues. The CDR3: CSSSTSGSAGSYNEQFF. In DNA form, the CDR3 reads TGTTCCAGCAGCACCTCGGGTAGCGCCGGCTCCTACAATGAGCAGTTCTTC.